What follows are 21 T cell receptor beta chains derived from one specimen sequenced in a study of identifying expanded T cells in peripheral blood. Measured with immunoSEQ multiplex PCR; TCRdb has only the in-frame clones, and not every one. The table records 100,000 or so clones, around nine tenths of them present only once. Material for sequencing was blood. The source of these receptors is a person between 18 and 75 years old in good health.

The chain combines TRBV13 with TRBJ2-1, with D maybe TRBD1 (6 bases). The length of the CDR3 is 13 residues. Germline V gene data show CDR1 as PRHDT and CDR2 as FYEKMQ (reference sequence). V was pared by 5 bases and J by 7 bases, with 12 bases between. The CDR3 here is CASSTGIGNEQFF. DNA of the CDR3: TGTGCCAGCAGCACAGGGATTGGAAATGAGCAGTTCTTC.

This sequence joins TRBV27 and TRBJ1-2, with TRBD1 identical over 8 bases. V shed 0 bases, J shed 5 bases, and the junction held 5 bases outside the gene matches. CDR3 length: 15 residues. Germline V gives CDR1 MNHEY, CDR2 SMNVEV (reference sequence). The CDR3 nucleotides read TGTGCCAGCAGTTTATCAAGGACAGGGACTTATGGCTACACCTTC. This translates into CASSLSRTGTYGYTF.

The chain recombines TRBV18 with TRBJ2-7; D is uncertain. The V and J ends lost 2 bases and 6 bases respectively, with 8 bases between them. The CDR3 has 12 residues. Germline lookup yields CDR1 KGHSH and CDR2 LQKENI. The CDR3 DNA reads TGTGCCAGCTCACCAGGAAGGGCCGAGCAGTACTTC. Its translation: CASSPGRAEQYF.

The chain recombines TRBV5-1 with TRBJ1-2, with 7 bases that match TRBD1. The CDR3 contains 13 residues. Per the germline V gene, CDR1 is SGHRS and CDR2 is YFSETQ. Trimming took 0 bases from V and 6 from J; bases not matched to a gene: 2. In DNA form, the CDR3 reads TGCGCCAGCAGCTTGGAGGACAGGAATGGCTACACCTTC. Protein sequence: CASSLEDRNGYTF.

This clone appeared a single time. The chain combines TRBV30 with TRBJ1-1, with a weak D call TRBD1 (6 bases). The CDR3 loop spans 11 amino acids. Germline-derived CDR1 and CDR2 are GTSNPN and SVGIG (reference sequence). Trimming cost V 7 bases and J 5 bases, with 11 bases left between them. CDR3 in DNA: TGTGCCTCAGGGGCGTGGACTGAAGCTTTCTTT. It encodes CASGAWTEAFF.

This clone appeared once. The V gene is TRBV27, the J gene TRBJ2-3; 10 positions agree with TRBD2. Unmatched junction bases numbered 12, after V lost 1 base and J lost 2 bases. The CDR3 sequence is 19 residues long. The germline V gene has CDR1 MNHEY and CDR2 SMNVEV (reference sequence). CDR3 residues: CASSLFRLAGRSVTDTQYF. CDR3 nucleotides: TGTGCCAGCAGTTTATTTCGACTAGCGGGTAGGTCGGTCACAGATACGCAGTATTTT.

The CDR3 region is CASSFGGVIEKLFF. The CDR3 coding sequence is TGTGCCAGCAGCTTTGGGGGGGTGATTGAAAAACTGTTTTTT. The chain recombines TRBV5-6 with TRBJ1-4; D is possibly TRBD1 (5 bases). The V gene lost 2 bases and the J gene lost 7 bases, with 12 bases spanning the gap. The CDR3 runs to 14 residues. CDR1 and CDR2 (germline): SGHDT, YYEEEE.

Here the CDR3 reads CASGLVLDGTTLAKNIQYF. CDR3 nucleotides: TGTGCTAGTGGTTTGGTACTAGATGGGACTACCCTAGCCAAAAACATTCAGTACTTC. The rearrangement links TRBV12-5 to TRBJ2-4; 7 positions match TRBD2. This CDR3 has 19 amino acids. CDR1 is LGHNT and CDR2 is FRNRAP in the germline V gene. V dropped 0 bases and J dropped 0; count of bases not matched to a gene: 11.

The gene calls are TRBV2 and TRBJ1-1; D is undetermined. Germline V gene lookup returns CDR1 SNHLY and CDR2 FYNNEI. V gave up 6 bases and J gave up 3 bases, with 11 bases separating them. The CDR3 loop spans 13 amino acids. CDR3 amino acids: CASRLSGDTEAFF. The CDR3 nucleotides read TGTGCCAGCAGACTTTCCGGGGACACTGAAGCTTTCTTT.

This sequence joins TRBV7-2 and TRBJ1-1; D ambiguous. Germline CDR1 SGHTA, CDR2 FQGNSA. Trimming cost V 5 bases and J 0 bases, with 10 bases left between them. This CDR3 is built from 14 residues. The CDR3 spells CASSHNTVNTEAFF. Here the CDR3 DNA reads TGTGCCAGCAGCCACAATACGGTGAACACTGAAGCTTTCTTT.

V gene TRBV5-1 combines with J gene TRBJ1-4, with D possibly TRBD1 on 6 matching bases. The CDR3 extends over 16 amino acids. The V gene lost 6 bases and the J gene lost 2 bases, with 17 bases spanning the gap. The germline V gene encodes CDR1 SGHRS and CDR2 YFSETQ. CDR3 protein: CASTYGERGTNEKLFF. CDR3 DNA sequence: TGCGCCAGCACCTATGGCGAGAGGGGGACTAATGAAAAACTGTTTTTT.

The V call is TRBV7-8, the J call TRBJ2-3; D may be TRBD2 (5 bases). V was cut by 6 bases and J by 4 bases, with 14 bases left in between. Germline CDR1 SGHVS, CDR2 FQNEAQ. The CDR3 consists of 14 residues. This CDR3 is CASSGAGVSDTQYF. The CDR3 DNA sequence: TGTGCCAGCAGTGGCGCCGGGGTCTCAGATACGCAGTATTTT.

V and J are TRBV12-5 and TRBJ1-1; TRBD1 matches at 9 bases. Trimming took 7 bases from V and 4 from J; bases not matched to a gene: 7. The CDR3 sequence is 14 residues long. Germline V gives CDR1 LGHNT, CDR2 FRNRAP. The chain's CDR3 is CASAQQGASTEAFF. CDR3 sequence (DNA): TGTGCTAGTGCGCAACAGGGGGCCAGCACTGAAGCTTTCTTT.

This clone was observed a single time. The CDR3 DNA follows: TGTGCCAGCAGCTTAGTCAGTCAGAGCAATCAGCCCCAGCATTTT. Its translation: CASSLVSQSNQPQHF. The gene calls are TRBV7-2 and TRBJ1-5; D call uncertain. Per the germline V gene, CDR1 is SGHTA and CDR2 is FQGNSA. V lost 1 base and J 1 base, leaving 8 bases between the germline ends. The CDR3 loop spans 15 amino acids. The full variable domain, completed using reference TRBV7-2 and TRBJ1-5, is GAGVSQSPSNKVTEKGKDVELRCDPISGHTALYWYRQSLGQGLEFLIYFQGNSAPDKSGLPSDRFSAERTGGSVSTLTIQRTQQEDSAVYLCASSLVSQSNQPQHFGDGTRLSIL.

This chain uses TRBV4-1 with TRBJ2-6; D may be TRBD1 (6 bases). CDR1 MGHRA and CDR2 YSYEKL come from the germline V gene. This CDR3 region has 17 residues. The V gene lost 4 bases and the J gene lost 0 bases, with 13 bases spanning the gap. CDR3 sequence: CASSRGQFSSGANVLTF. The CDR3 DNA follows: TGCGCCAGCAGCCGGGGGCAGTTCAGCTCTGGGGCCAACGTCCTGACTTTC.

Only one count was recorded for this clone. The chain uses TRBV5-1 and TRBJ2-7; perhaps TRBD1 as D (6 bases). This CDR3 contains 16 residues. Germline values: CDR1 SGHRS, CDR2 YFSETQ. Trimming took 2 bases from V and 7 from J, leaving 22 bases between them. In DNA form, the CDR3 reads TGCGCCAGCAGCTTCGGACGGGACACAAGGCCGGAGGAGCAGTACTTC. Protein sequence: CASSFGRDTRPEEQYF.

The chain recombines TRBV2 with TRBJ2-3, with TRBD2 matching over 10 bases. J lost 2 bases, V lost 2 bases, and 4 bases had no gene match. CDR1 is SNHLY, CDR2 FYNNEI, per germline. The CDR3 is 16 residues long. CDR3 nucleotides: TGTGCCAGCAGTGAAACTAGCGGGGCCCCCACAGATACGCAGTATTTT. Translating it yields CASSETSGAPTDTQYF.

The V gene is TRBV5-4, the J gene TRBJ1-6; a weak D match, TRBD1 (6 bases). Trimming took off 3 bases at V and 10 bases at J, with 11 bases between the two ends. Germline V gene lookup returns CDR1 SGHNT and CDR2 YYREEE (reference sequence). The length of the CDR3 is 13 residues. DNA for the CDR3: TGTGCCAGCAGCTCCGGACAGCCATCACCCCTCCACTTT. It encodes CASSSGQPSPLHF.

The chain carries TRBV28 and TRBJ1-2; D gene unclear. The CDR3 contains 12 residues. V lost 5 bases to trimming and J lost 6 bases, with 10 bases between them. From germline, CDR1 is MDHEN and CDR2 SYDVKM. CDR3 protein: CASSPGINGYTF. CDR3 DNA sequence: TGTGCCAGCAGTCCCGGAATAAATGGCTACACCTTC.

This chain uses TRBV4-3 with TRBJ2-1; 9 bases line up with TRBD1. Per the germline V gene, CDR1 is LGHNA and CDR2 is YSLEER. The J segment lost 2 bases and the V segment lost 4 bases, leaving 6 bases of the junction unmatched. The CDR3 loop spans 16 amino acids. The CDR3 DNA is TGCGCCAGCAGCCGGAGGACAGGGGACCCCTACAATGAGCAGTTCTTC. Translation gives CASSRRTGDPYNEQFF.

V and J are TRBV7-9 and TRBJ1-2; no firm D call. V was shortened by 3 bases and J by 4 bases, with 18 bases between the two germline ends. CDR3 length: 16 amino acids. Per the germline V gene, CDR1 is SEHNR and CDR2 is FQNEAQ (reference sequence). The CDR3 here is CASSLSQILSTYGYTF. DNA for the CDR3: TGTGCCAGCAGCTTGAGTCAGATCCTTTCGACCTATGGCTACACCTTC.